This TCR beta chain was sequenced during a study of blood T cell repertoires in COVID-19. Across the whole study: The United States, Italy and Spain provided the acute and convalescent COVID-19 samples. From T cells, B-cell-depleted T cells, or PBMCs came the material, which was cDNA or gDNA.

This CDR3 is 17 amino acids long. Trimming pared 2 bases from V and 5 bases from J, leaving 21 bases between. From germline, CDR1 is LGHDT and CDR2 YNNKEL (reference sequence). As handled by the study authors: Amplification of reference gene primers provided the estimated nucleated cell counts. Libraries were prepared by immunoSEQ multiplex PCR; TCRdb keeps only in-frame clonotypes and omits some of them. The D gene and trimming were derived from the DNA, and the V and J assignments and clone size from that table. The sample has about 130,000 clones; roughly four fifths are singletons. The chain uses TRBV3-1 (or the pseudogene TRBV3-2) and TRBJ1-1; TRBD1 is a possible D gene (5 bases). The specimen was peripheral blood. This sequence was found in a woman in her sixties or seventies with acute or convalescent COVID-19. This CDR3 is CASSQTGQTVSATEAFF. CDR3 DNA: TGTGCCAGCAGCCAAACGGGCCAGACAGTATCAGCGACTGAAGCTTTCTTT.